These T cell receptor beta chains were read from a single sample in a study of blood T cell repertoires in COVID-19. This table comes from immunoSEQ multiplex PCR, and its TCRdb copy is limited to in-frame clones, with some not included. The sample contains 35,000 to 50,000 clones, approximately 85% of which appear only once. The specimen was peripheral blood. The source of these receptors is a human donor in a cohort sampled during active COVID-19. Each CDR3 is given with its conserved first and last residue. The D gene is left open where the match is weak. Size is omitted from some rows. Given values are once, few, many or a class for expanded clones.

.	TRBV28	TRBJ2-7	TRBD1	TGTGCCAGCAGTTTGGACAGGGGAAACGAGCAGTACTTC	CASSLDRGNEQYF
once	TRBV19	TRBJ1-1	.	TGTGCCAGTATCAGAACCCGGGAGTTCTTCTTT	CASIRTREFFF
.	TRBV19	TRBJ2-3	TRBD1	TGTGCCAGTAGTATAAAGAGTGGGACAGGGCGATTGTCAGGTACGCAGTATTTT	CASSIKSGTGRLSGTQYF
few	TRBV5-3	TRBJ1-1	.	TGTGCCAGAAGCTTGGAGGGGGAGGGAATGAACACTGAAGCTTTCTTT	CARSLEGEGMNTEAFF
once	TRBV6-1	TRBJ2-7	.	TGTGCCAGCAGTGAATTACAGGGTACCCACGAGCAGTACTTC	CASSELQGTHEQYF
.	TRBV5-4	TRBJ2-1	TRBD2	TGTGCCAGCAGCCCTAGCGGGGGGTCCTACAATGAGCAGTTCTTC	CASSPSGGSYNEQFF
.	TRBV12-3/TRBV12-4	TRBJ1-1	.	TGTGCCAGCAGTTTAGCGACACCAGTTGCCTTCTTT	CASSLATPVAFF
.	TRBV2	TRBJ2-7	.	TGTGCCGCGGGGTGGGAGCAGTACTTC	CAAGWEQYF
.	TRBV10-3	TRBJ2-2	TRBD2	TGTGCCATCAGTACGACTAGCGGGGATGGCGGGGAGCTGTTTTTT	CAISTTSGDGGELFF
once	TRBV5-5	TRBJ2-5	TRBD1	TGTGCCAGCAGCCCCGGACAGGGGGACTTTCAAGAGACCCAGTACTTC	CASSPGQGDFQETQYF
.	TRBV6-5	TRBJ1-5	.	TGTGCCAGCTGGACGCGGGTTAGCAATCAGCCCCAGCATTTT	CASWTRVSNQPQHF
.	TRBV5-6	TRBJ2-3	TRBD1	TGTGCCAGCAGCTTGGACAGGGGGCTGACAGATACGCAGTATTTT	CASSLDRGLTDTQYF
.	TRBV30	TRBJ2-2	.	TGTGCCTGGAGTGTACTAACTAACACCGGGGAGCTGTTTTTT	CAWSVLTNTGELFF
.	TRBV9	TRBJ2-2	.	TGTGCCAGCAGCGTAGACGGGGGGGAGCTGTTTTTT	CASSVDGGELFF
.	TRBV7-9	TRBJ1-1	.	TGTGCCAGCAGCTTATCGGGAGCGAACACTGAAGCTTTCTTT	CASSLSGANTEAFF
.	TRBV7-9	TRBJ2-1	TRBD2	TGTGCCAGCACCTTAAGGACTAGCGGTGGTCCCTCCTACAATGAGCAGTTCTTC	CASTLRTSGGPSYNEQFF
few	TRBV5-1	TRBJ2-3	TRBD1	TGCGCCAGCAGCCCGGGACAGAGCACAGATACGCAGTATTTT	CASSPGQSTDTQYF
.	TRBV18	TRBJ2-5	.	TGTGCCAGCTCACCCGGGACTCCCCAAGAGACCCAGTACTTC	CASSPGTPQETQYF
.	TRBV15	TRBJ1-2	TRBD1	TGTGCCACCAGCAGTACAGGGGGCGCGGGCTACACCTTC	CATSSTGGAGYTF
.	TRBV4-1	TRBJ1-5	.	TGCGCCAGCAGCCAGGAGCCCTCGACAGGCCCTCAGCCCCAGCATTTT	CASSQEPSTGPQPQHF
.	TRBV12-3/TRBV12-4	TRBJ1-2	.	TGTGCCAGCAGTTTATCGGGGGACTATGGCTACACCTTC	CASSLSGDYGYTF
.	TRBV5-1	TRBJ2-7	.	TGCGCCAGCAGCTTCATTTCAGGGTACGAGCAGTACTTC	CASSFISGYEQYF
.	TRBV7-9	TRBJ2-7	.	TGTGCCAGCAGCACGTTCGTGGGGCGGCCCTACGAGCAGTACTTC	CASSTFVGRPYEQYF